These 17 T cell receptor beta chains were all obtained from the same sample, sequenced in a study of post-analysis software for immune sequencing data. Their antigens remain unidentified. Findings and limits, study-wide: Five TRBV segments were significantly more frequent in patients than in controls. TRBV5-6, TRBV5-1 and TRBV20-1 were among these segments.

Unique-molecular-identifier-tagged TCR beta cDNA libraries were used. One entry per CDR3 protein results from TCRdb running MiXCR on the PCR reads. The sample lists some 260,000 distinct CDR3 sequences; 30% to 45% were seen once. Sequencing input: blood. These TCRs come from a girl between 10 and 17 years old with multiple sclerosis.

This clonotype has more than one count but fewer than ten. The chain carries TRBV12-3 or TRBV12-4 and TRBJ1-1; D is ambiguous. The V end was cut by 5 bases, the J end by 4 bases, with 14 bases between. This CDR3 is built from 14 residues. The CDR3 here is CASSARLKLTEAFF. The CDR3 DNA reads TGTGCCAGCAGTGCCCGACTGAAACTCACTGAAGCTTTCTTT.

Many counts were recorded for this clonotype. The rearrangement uses TRBV4-1 and TRBJ2-3; D not certain. Trimming pared 4 bases from V and 6 bases from J, leaving 11 bases between. Germline values: CDR1 MGHRA, CDR2 YSYEKL. The CDR3 sequence is 13 residues long. CDR3 in amino acids: CASSPVGADTQYF. CDR3 bases: TGCGCCAGCAGCCCCGTAGGAGCCGATACGCAGTATTTT.

This clonotype was detected a few times. The V gene is TRBV7-2, the J gene TRBJ1-1; D is ambiguous. Trimming cost V 1 base and J 9 bases, with 9 bases left between them. Germline assignment: CDR1 SGHTA and CDR2 FQGNSA. CDR3 length equals 12 residues. This CDR3 reads CASSLGFLKAFF. The CDR3 DNA reads as TGTGCCAGCAGCTTAGGCTTCCTTAAAGCTTTCTTT. The full variable domain, its missing parts supplied by reference TRBV7-2 and TRBJ1-1, is GAGVSQSPSNKVTEKGKDVELRCDPISGHTALYWYRQSLGQGLEFLIYFQGNSAPDKSGLPSDRFSAERTGGSVSTLTIQRTQQEDSAVYLCASSLGFLKAFFGQGTRLTVV.

This clonotype counts as medium-sized. The chain couples TRBV5-1 to TRBJ2-1; D remains unclear. Trimming removed 0 bases at V and 8 bases at J, with 3 bases between. The CDR3 runs to 11 residues. Germline CDR1 reads SGHRS; CDR2 reads YFSETQ. For the CDR3, the DNA is TGCGCCAGCAGCTTGGCCTATGAGCAGTTCTTC. Residues: CASSLAYEQFF.

This clonotype appeared many times. This chain connects TRBV29-1 to TRBJ2-5, with no clear D. Deletions cut 3 bases from V and 5 bases from J, with 7 bases between. This CDR3 region has 11 residues. Germline CDR1 is SQVTM and CDR2 is ANQGSEA. The DNA for the CDR3 is TGCAGCGTTGACTTGAGTGAGACCCAGTACTTC. Residues: CSVDLSETQYF.

The gene calls are TRBV5-1 and TRBJ2-1; 8 nucleotides agree with TRBD1. V gave up 4 bases and J gave up 5 bases; unmatched junction bases: 8. Germline assignment: CDR1 SGHRS and CDR2 YFSETQ. The CDR3 runs to 15 residues. The CDR3, as DNA: TGCGCCAGCAGCCGGGAAGGGACAGGAGACAATGAGCAGTTCTTC. Its translation: CASSREGTGDNEQFF.

To note about this clonotype: Compared with germline, one end of the junction differs, possibly owing to a read error. This sequence joins TRBV11-2 and TRBJ2-3; tentatively, D is TRBD2 (5 bases). The CDR3 is 15 residues long. Germline CDR1 SGHAT, CDR2 FQNNGV. CDR3 coding DNA: TGTACCAGCAGCTTAGTTGGCGGGCCGTTCGATACGCAGTATTTT. Encoded protein: CTSSLVGGPFDTQYF. The complete variable domain, with remaining parts taken from reference TRBV11-2 and TRBJ2-3, reads EAGVAQSPRYKIIEKRQSVAFWCNPISGHATLYWYQQILGQGPKLLIQFQNNGVVDDSQLPKDRFSAERLKGVDSTLKIQPAKLEDSAVYLCTSSLVGGPFDTQYFGPGTRLTVL.

This clonotype has only a few counts. The V and J genes are TRBV6-1 and TRBJ1-1; D uncertain. Germline CDR1 and CDR2: MNHNS and SASEGT. Trimming shortened V by 2 bases and J by 1 base, and 8 bases separated the two germline ends. This CDR3 is built from 14 residues. Written as DNA, the CDR3 is TGTGCCAGCAGTGAATTGGTAGAGAACACTGAAGCTTTCTTT. As protein: CASSELVENTEAFF.

This clonotype was counted ten times or more. V gene TRBV25-1 combines with J gene TRBJ1-2; a possible D gene is TRBD1 (5 bases). The CDR3 sequence is 15 residues long. Germline V gives CDR1 MGHDK, CDR2 SYGVNS. V was trimmed by 4 bases and J by 3 bases, leaving 15 bases between them. Here the CDR3 DNA reads TGTGCCAGCAGTGTCCATTCCGGGACTGACTATGGCTACACCTTC. Encoded protein: CASSVHSGTDYGYTF.

With regard to this clonotype: A single base separates this from a much larger clone, so it may be a read error. The chain has TRBV4-1 and TRBJ1-2, with 11 nucleotides matching TRBD1. Germline CDR1 and CDR2: MGHRA and YSYEKL. Trimming removed 0 bases from V and 13 bases from J; junction bases left unmatched: 13. The CDR3 loop spans 16 amino acids. The CDR3 spells CASSQDAGTGGTVPTF. Written as DNA, the CDR3 is TGCGCCAGCAGCCAAGATGCCGGGACAGGGGGAACGGTTCCCACCTTC.

The chain links TRBV5-1 to TRBJ1-5, with TRBD1 as a possible D gene (6 bases). This CDR3 is 19 amino acids long. The V gene's germline CDR1 is SGHRS and CDR2 YFSETQ. Deletions cut 5 bases from V and 0 bases from J, with 24 bases between. CDR3 region: CASRSPVTPGVDSNQPQHF. DNA of the CDR3: TGCGCCAGCAGATCCCCAGTAACCCCAGGGGTCGATAGCAATCAGCCCCAGCATTTT.

The gene calls are TRBV20-1 and TRBJ2-7; no definite D call. V gave up 0 bases and J gave up 0 bases, with 12 bases separating them. CDR3 length: 15 amino acids. Germline CDR1 DFQATT, CDR2 SNEGSKA (reference sequence). The CDR3 region is CSARDLRKSSYEQYF. As DNA, the CDR3 is TGCAGTGCTAGAGATTTGCGGAAGAGCTCCTACGAGCAGTACTTC.

This clonotype came up many times. The chain has TRBV28 and TRBJ2-1, with D perhaps TRBD2 (6 bases). CDR1 and CDR2 (germline): MDHEN, SYDVKM. Trimming removed 6 bases from V and 7 bases from J, with 16 bases in between. This CDR3 comprises 14 residues. The CDR3 region is CASRSGGMSNEQFF. The CDR3 region has the DNA TGTGCCAGCAGGTCTGGGGGGATGTCAAATGAGCAGTTCTTC.

There are a few counts of this clonotype. This clone may be a read error of a much larger clone one base away. The chain uses TRBV6-4 and TRBJ2-1, with D perhaps TRBD2 (5 bases). The end of the DNA fits TRBJ2-7 better, so the J call may be wrong. CDR3 length: 15 residues. Germline values: CDR1 MRHNA, CDR2 SNTAGT. CDR3 in DNA: TGTGCCAGCAGTGACTCTAGCGAACCCTACAATGAGCAGTACTTC. Protein: CASSDSSEPYNEQYF.

This clonotype was counted between two and nine times. This may be a read error: a much more frequent sequence differs by one nucleotide. The J gene is TRBJ2-7, the V gene TRBV6-5; D unclear. The CDR3 is made up of 12 amino acids. Trimming took 9 bases from V and 7 from J, leaving 16 bases between them. Germline values: CDR1 MNHEY, CDR2 SVGAGI. In DNA form, the CDR3 reads TGTGCCAGTACCACCGGATATGGTGAGCAGTACTTC. This encodes CASTTGYGEQYF.

This clonotype was detected only a few times. J is TRBJ1-2 and V is TRBV5-1; TRBD1 agrees at 9 bases. The CDR3 totals 17 residues. Germline V CDR1 and CDR2: SGHRS, YFSETQ. After removal of 1 base from V and 2 bases from J, the junction contained 9 bases not matched to a gene. This CDR3 reads CASSLSRDRVRNYGYTF. The CDR3 DNA reads TGCGCCAGCAGCTTGTCCCGGGACAGGGTTCGAAACTATGGCTACACCTTC.

This clonotype was found a few times. This chain joins TRBV19 and TRBJ2-1; no clear D. The CDR3 is made up of 15 amino acids. Germline loops: CDR1 LNHDA, CDR2 SQIVND (reference sequence). V gave up 1 base and J gave up 1 base, with 8 bases separating them. The CDR3 region is CASSIVDGSYNEQFF. Here the CDR3 DNA reads TGTGCCAGTAGTATAGTTGACGGTTCCTACAATGAGCAGTTCTTC.